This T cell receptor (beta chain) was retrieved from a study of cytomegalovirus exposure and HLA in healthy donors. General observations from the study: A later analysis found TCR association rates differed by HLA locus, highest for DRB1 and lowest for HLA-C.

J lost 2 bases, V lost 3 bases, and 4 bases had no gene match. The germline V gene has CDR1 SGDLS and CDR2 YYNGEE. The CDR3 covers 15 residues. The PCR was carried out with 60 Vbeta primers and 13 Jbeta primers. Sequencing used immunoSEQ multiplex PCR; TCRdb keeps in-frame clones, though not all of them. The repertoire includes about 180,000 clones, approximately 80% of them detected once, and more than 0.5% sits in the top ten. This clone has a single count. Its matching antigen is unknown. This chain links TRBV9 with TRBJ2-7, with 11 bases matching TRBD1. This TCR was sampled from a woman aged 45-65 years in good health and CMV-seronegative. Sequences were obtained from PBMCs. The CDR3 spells CASSAGQGATYEQYF. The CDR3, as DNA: TGTGCCAGCAGCGCAGGACAGGGGGCGACCTACGAGCAGTACTTC. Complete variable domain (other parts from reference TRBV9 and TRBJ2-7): DSGVTQTPKHLITATGQRVTLRCSPRSGDLSVYWYQQSLDQGLQFLIQYYNGEERAKGNILERFSAQQFPDLHSELNLSSLELGDSALYFCASSAGQGATYEQYFGPGTRLTVT.